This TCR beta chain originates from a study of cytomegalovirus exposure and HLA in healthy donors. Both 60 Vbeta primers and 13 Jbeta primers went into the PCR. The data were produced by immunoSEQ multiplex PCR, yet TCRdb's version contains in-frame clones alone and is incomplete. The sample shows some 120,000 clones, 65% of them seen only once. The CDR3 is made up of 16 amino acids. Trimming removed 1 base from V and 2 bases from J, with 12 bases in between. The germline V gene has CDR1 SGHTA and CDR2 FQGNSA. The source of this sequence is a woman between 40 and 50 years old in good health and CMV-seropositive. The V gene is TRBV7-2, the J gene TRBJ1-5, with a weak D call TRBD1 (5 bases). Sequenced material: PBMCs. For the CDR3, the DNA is TGTGCCAGCAGCTTAGTGGTGACGGGGGGCAATCAGCCCCAGCATTTT. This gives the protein CASSLVVTGGNQPQHF.